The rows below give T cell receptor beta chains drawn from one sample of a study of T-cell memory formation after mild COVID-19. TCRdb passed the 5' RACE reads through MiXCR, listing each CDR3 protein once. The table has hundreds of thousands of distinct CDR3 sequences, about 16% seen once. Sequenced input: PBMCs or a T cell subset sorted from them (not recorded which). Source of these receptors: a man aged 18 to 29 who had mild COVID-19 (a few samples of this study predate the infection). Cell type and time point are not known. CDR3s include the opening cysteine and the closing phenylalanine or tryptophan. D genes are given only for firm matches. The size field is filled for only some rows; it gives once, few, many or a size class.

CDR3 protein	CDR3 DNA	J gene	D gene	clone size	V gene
CALRSETEAFF	TGTGCCCTTCGAAGTGAAACTGAAGCTTTCTTT	TRBJ1-1	.	.	TRBV28
CASSPPNRDAGELFF	TGTGCCAGCTCACCACCAAACCGGGACGCCGGGGAGCTGTTTTTT	TRBJ2-2	.	many	TRBV18
CSAPGPYTDTQYF	TGCAGTGCCCCGGGACCCTACACAGATACGCAGTATTTT	TRBJ2-3	.	many	TRBV20-1
CATRGGGTDTQYF	TGTGCCACCAGGGGGGGGGGCACAGATACGCAGTATTTT	TRBJ2-3	TRBD2	many	TRBV24-1
CASRLGTGGSYEQYF	TGTGCAAGTCGCTTAGGGACAGGGGGCTCCTACGAGCAGTACTTC	TRBJ2-7	.	once	TRBV12-2
CASSPEIRDSWDEQFF	TGTGCCAGCAGCCCCGAAATCCGGGACAGTTGGGATGAGCAGTTCTTC	TRBJ2-1	TRBD1	few	TRBV5-4
CASSVRGPGTEAFF	TGTGCCAGCAGTGTCCGAGGGCCGGGGACTGAAGCTTTCTTT	TRBJ1-1	.	.	TRBV6-5
CASSVGRHTGELFF	TGTGCCAGCAGCGTAGGTCGGCATACCGGGGAGCTGTTTTTT	TRBJ2-2	.	.	TRBV9
CATSDSRGAETQYF	TGTGCCACCAGTGATAGTAGGGGGGCGGAGACCCAGTACTTC	TRBJ2-5	.	.	TRBV24-1
CASSQSREETQYF	TGCGCCAGCAGTCAATCGAGGGAGGAGACCCAGTACTTC	TRBJ2-5	.	few	TRBV23-1
CSVVLGTYGYTF	TGCAGCGTTGTGCTGGGTACCTATGGCTACACCTTC	TRBJ1-2	.	.	TRBV29-1